This T cell receptor (beta chain) was sequenced during a study of T cells in Graves' hyperthyroidism and ophthalmopathy. Amplified TCR beta CDR3 regions derived from RNA transcripts. TCR CDR3 regions were first amplified by RT-PCR with HTBI primers. TCRdb fed the multiplex PCR reads into MiXCR, producing one record per CDR3 protein. This sample has hundreds of thousands of distinct CDR3 sequences, with 35% to 45% found just once. Stability of Graves' hyperthyroidism was defined as absent ophthalmopathy progression within 18 months. The study left out patients who had uncontrolled infection, other autoimmune disease, pregnancy or lactation. Clinical symptoms, serum thyroxine and TRAb, thyroid ultrasound and orbital computed tomography together formed the diagnostic basis. This receptor was taken from a man younger than 35 with Graves' hyperthyroidism. The sample was blood.

CDR3 loop: CASRRKTGLALQETQYF. CDR3 in DNA: TGCGCCAGCAGGAGGAAGACGGGGCTAGCGCTCCAAGAGACCCAGTACTTC. This chain connects TRBV10-2 to TRBJ2-5, with TRBD2 as a possible D gene (6 bases). Trimming took off 6 bases at V and 1 base at J, with 21 bases between the two ends. Germline CDR1 is WSHSY and CDR2 is SAAADI. The CDR3 consists of 17 residues.